These 17 T cell receptor beta chains came from one sample sequenced in a study of CD8+ T cells in alopecia areata. Extracted from the samples, RNA was reverse transcribed into cDNA to serve as the sequencing template. The protocol was immunoSEQ multiplex PCR, while the TCRdb copy is restricted to in-frame clones and leaves out a portion. The sample shows around 140,000 clones, nearly 55% of them seen only once. Treatment defined: oral pan-JAK inhibitor, 5-10 mg twice daily. Sequences were derived from CD8+ T cells sorted from blood, sampled at week 4, from a patient treated with tofacitinib. The receptor source for this set is a human donor with alopecia areata.

The chain has TRBV30 and TRBJ2-3; 9 bases agree with TRBD1. The CDR3 runs to 16 residues. Germline-derived CDR1 and CDR2 are GTSNPN and SVGIG (reference sequence). Trimming cost V 2 bases and J 2 bases; bases outside gene matches: 8. The CDR3 coding sequence is TGTGCCTGGAGTACGGGCAGGGACAGGGTCACAGATACGCAGTATTTT. It yields the protein CAWSTGRDRVTDTQYF.

V and J are TRBV7-9 and TRBJ2-5; a weak D match, TRBD1 (6 bases). Per the germline V gene, CDR1 is SEHNR and CDR2 is FQNEAQ (reference sequence). Trimming took 5 bases from V and 2 from J, leaving 18 bases between them. CDR3 length equals 16 residues. CDR3 sequence reads: CASSPQRDTDQETQYF. DNA for the CDR3: TGTGCCAGCAGCCCCCAAAGGGACACAGATCAAGAGACCCAGTACTTC.

J is TRBJ2-5 and V is TRBV7-2, with 10 positions matching TRBD1. Germline V lookup: CDR1 SGHTA, CDR2 FQGNSA. This CDR3 has 15 residues. The J segment lost 4 bases and the V segment lost 2 bases, leaving 4 bases of the junction unmatched. The CDR3 region is CASSLWDRGGETQYF. The DNA for the CDR3 is TGTGCCAGCAGCTTATGGGACAGGGGTGGAGAGACCCAGTACTTC.

This clone has more than one count but fewer than ten. The chain has TRBV7-2 and TRBJ1-3; 9 nucleotides agree with TRBD1. The germline V gene has CDR1 SGHTA and CDR2 FQGNSA. V shed 6 bases and J 0 bases; nucleotides not matched to a gene: 12. There are 18 residues in the CDR3. The CDR3 reads CASSLNGRDRASGNTIYF. The CDR3 DNA reads TGTGCCAGCAGTTTGAACGGCCGGGACAGGGCCTCTGGAAACACCATATATTTT.

The rearrangement uses TRBV27 and TRBJ2-7, with a weak D call TRBD2 (6 bases). V lost 3 bases, J lost 4 bases, and 22 bases lay in between. Germline loops: CDR1 MNHEY, CDR2 SMNVEV (reference sequence). This CDR3 is built from 17 residues. The CDR3 sequence is CASSLMPRRAGLYEQYF. The DNA of the CDR3 is TGTGCCAGCAGTTTGATGCCCCGGAGGGCGGGGTTATACGAGCAGTACTTC.

There are a few counts of this clone. J is TRBJ2-7 and V is TRBV6-5; 7 positions agree with TRBD2. The CDR3 covers 14 residues. Germline assignment: CDR1 MNHEY and CDR2 SVGAGI. V lost 0 bases to trimming and J lost 2 bases; unmatched junction nucleotides: 1. This CDR3 is CASSYSGGTYEQYF. The DNA for the CDR3 is TGTGCCAGCAGTTACTCGGGAGGGACCTACGAGCAGTACTTC.

This clone occurred a few times. This chain uses TRBV10-3 with TRBJ2-1; D is uncertain. Germline V lookup: CDR1 ENHRY, CDR2 SYGVKD. Between the trimmed V and J ends, which lost 0 bases and 0 bases, there was a span of 6 bases. The CDR3 runs to 15 residues. The chain's CDR3 is CAISESTASYNEQFF. CDR3 coding DNA: TGTGCCATCAGTGAGTCTACAGCCTCCTACAATGAGCAGTTCTTC.

In DNA form, the CDR3 reads TGTGCCAGCAGTTTATCCCCAGGGACAGGGGTGGGCAATGAGCAGTTCTTC. This translates into CASSLSPGTGVGNEQFF. The J gene is TRBJ2-1, the V gene TRBV27, with 10 bases matching TRBD1. The CDR3 totals 17 residues. With V trimmed by 0 bases and J by 6 bases, 8 bases remained unmatched. Germline loops: CDR1 MNHEY, CDR2 SMNVEV (reference sequence).

The V gene is TRBV10-3, the J gene TRBJ1-6, with D perhaps matching TRBD1 (5 bases). The germline CDR1 and CDR2 sequences are ENHRY and SYGVKD. The CDR3 length is 16 residues. Trimming shortened V by 6 bases and J by 0 bases, and 12 bases separated the two germline ends. The chain's CDR3 is CAIRSQGSSYNSPLHF. The CDR3 DNA reads as TGTGCCATCAGGTCCCAGGGTAGCTCCTATAATTCACCCCTCCACTTT.

The rearrangement joins TRBV10-3 to TRBJ2-5, with a possible D match to TRBD2 (6 bases). The CDR3 has 14 amino acids. Trimming removed 0 bases at V and 7 bases at J, with 12 bases between. The germline CDR1 and CDR2 sequences are ENHRY and SYGVKD. This chain's CDR3 is CAISESQSGGTQYF. The DNA of the CDR3 is TGTGCCATCAGTGAGTCACAGTCCGGGGGGACCCAGTACTTC.

The chain combines TRBV2 with TRBJ2-1, with D perhaps given as TRBD1 or TRBD2 (6 bases each). Germline V CDR1 and CDR2: SNHLY, FYNNEI. The CDR3 runs to 16 residues. V lost 5 bases and J lost 4, with 18 bases in between. The DNA of the CDR3 is TGTGCCAGCAGTCACCTCTTAGAGGGGGGTTACAATGAGCAGTTCTTC. This translates into CASSHLLEGGYNEQFF.

V is TRBV15 and J is TRBJ2-5; D gene uncertain. This CDR3 spans 13 amino acids. V was pared by 0 bases and J by 3 bases, with 5 bases between. CDR1 and CDR2 (germline): LNHNV, YYDKDF (reference sequence). The CDR3 spells CATSRENEETQYF. CDR3 DNA sequence: TGTGCCACCAGCAGAGAGAACGAAGAGACCCAGTACTTC.

This rearrangement joins TRBV30 to TRBJ1-2; D is possibly TRBD1 (6 bases). This CDR3 has 14 residues. Trimming removed 2 bases at V and 8 bases at J, with 18 bases between. Looked up from germline, CDR1 is GTSNPN and CDR2 is SVGIG (reference sequence). The CDR3 DNA reads as TGTGCCTGGAGTAGTATAACAGGGTCTAAAGGCTACACCTTC. It is translated as CAWSSITGSKGYTF. Full variable domain (outside the CDR3, taken from reference TRBV30 and TRBJ1-2): SQTIHQWPATLVQPVGSPLSLECTVEGTSNPNLYWYRQAAGRGLQLLFYSVGIGQISSEVPQNLSASRPQDRQFILSSKKLLLSDSGFYLCAWSSITGSKGYTFGSGTRLTVV.

This chain connects TRBV6-6 to TRBJ2-7, with 11 bases lining up with TRBD1. Trimming at V came to 4 bases and at J to 4 bases, leaving 6 bases not matched to a gene. The CDR3 is 15 residues long. Germline V gene sequence: CDR1 MNHNY, CDR2 SVGAGI (reference sequence). The CDR3 loop is CASSSLDRGQYEQYF. The CDR3 DNA reads TGTGCCAGCAGTTCGTTGGACAGGGGGCAGTACGAGCAGTACTTC.

This chain joins TRBV5-1 and TRBJ1-1; maybe TRBD1 (6 bases). This CDR3 is built from 14 residues. The V gene's germline CDR1 is SGHRS and CDR2 YFSETQ. The ends were cut back, 4 bases at V and 1 base at J, with 11 bases in the middle. In nucleotides, the CDR3 is TGCGCCAGCAGCCCCGACAGGCGGAACACTGAAGCTTTCTTT. Its translation is CASSPDRRNTEAFF.

The sample holds a few counts of this clone. The chain links TRBV11-2 to TRBJ2-2; D gene unclear. CDR3 length: 11 residues. V was shortened by 7 bases and J by 4 bases, with 4 bases between the two germline ends. Looked up from germline, CDR1 is SGHAT and CDR2 is FQNNGV. DNA of the CDR3: TGTGCCAGCACCCGCACCGGGGAGCTGTTTTTT. Protein sequence: CASTRTGELFF.

The gene calls are TRBV14 and TRBJ2-1; no clear D gene. The germline V gene has CDR1 SGHDN and CDR2 FVKESK. This CDR3 contains 11 residues. Trimming took off 5 bases at V and 8 bases at J, with 7 bases between the two ends. The CDR3 here is CASSVEYEQFF. DNA of the CDR3: TGTGCCAGCAGCGTAGAGTATGAGCAGTTCTTC.